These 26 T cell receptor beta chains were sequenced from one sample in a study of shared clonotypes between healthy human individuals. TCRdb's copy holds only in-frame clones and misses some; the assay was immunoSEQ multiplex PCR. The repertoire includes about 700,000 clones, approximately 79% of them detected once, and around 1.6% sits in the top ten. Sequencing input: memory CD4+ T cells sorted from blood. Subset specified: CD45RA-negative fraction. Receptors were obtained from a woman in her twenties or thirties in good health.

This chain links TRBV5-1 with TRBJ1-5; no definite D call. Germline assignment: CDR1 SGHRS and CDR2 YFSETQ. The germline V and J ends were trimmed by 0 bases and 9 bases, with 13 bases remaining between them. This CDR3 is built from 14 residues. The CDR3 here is CASSLGVGAGPQHF. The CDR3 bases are TGCGCCAGCAGCTTGGGGGTCGGCGCGGGGCCCCAGCATTTT.

The CDR3 region is CASSPRVHNEQFF. CDR3 sequence (DNA): TGTGCCAGCAGTCCCCGGGTCCACAATGAGCAGTTCTTC. The chain couples TRBV9 to TRBJ2-1; D call uncertain. CDR3 length: 13 residues. Germline lookup yields CDR1 SGDLS and CDR2 YYNGEE. Trimming left V 5 bases short and J 5 bases short, with 11 bases between.

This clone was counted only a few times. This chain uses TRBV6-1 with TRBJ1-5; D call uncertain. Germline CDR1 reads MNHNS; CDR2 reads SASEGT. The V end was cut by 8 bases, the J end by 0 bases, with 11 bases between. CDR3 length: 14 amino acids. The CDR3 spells CASLTWNSNQPQHF. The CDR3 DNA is TGTGCCAGCCTGACATGGAATAGCAATCAGCCCCAGCATTTT.

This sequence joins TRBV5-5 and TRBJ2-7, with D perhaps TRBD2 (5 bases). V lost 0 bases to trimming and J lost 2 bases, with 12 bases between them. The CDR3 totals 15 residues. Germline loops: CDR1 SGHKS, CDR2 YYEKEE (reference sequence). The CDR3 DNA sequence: TGTGCCAGCAGCTTGGGGGAGTCGGCTGCCTACGAGCAGTACTTC. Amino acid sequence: CASSLGESAAYEQYF. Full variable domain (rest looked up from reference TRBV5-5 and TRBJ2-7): DAGVTQSPTHLIKTRGQQVTLRCSPISGHKSVSWYQQVLGQGPQFIFQYYEKEERGRGNFPDRFSARQFPNYSSELNVNALLLGDSALYLCASSLGESAAYEQYFGPGTRLTVT.

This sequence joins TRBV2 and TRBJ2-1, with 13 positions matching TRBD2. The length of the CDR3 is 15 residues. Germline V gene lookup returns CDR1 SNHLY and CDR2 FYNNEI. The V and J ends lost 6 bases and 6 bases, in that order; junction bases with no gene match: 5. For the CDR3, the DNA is TGTGCCAGCAGAACCGGGACTAGCGGGACCAATGAGCAGTTCTTC. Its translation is CASRTGTSGTNEQFF.

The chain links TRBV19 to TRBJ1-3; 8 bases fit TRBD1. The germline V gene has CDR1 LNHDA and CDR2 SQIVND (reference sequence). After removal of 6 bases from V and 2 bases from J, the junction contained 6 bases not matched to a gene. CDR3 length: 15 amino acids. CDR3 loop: CASSDRGAPGNTIYF. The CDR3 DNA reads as TGTGCCAGTAGCGACAGGGGTGCGCCTGGAAACACCATATATTTT.

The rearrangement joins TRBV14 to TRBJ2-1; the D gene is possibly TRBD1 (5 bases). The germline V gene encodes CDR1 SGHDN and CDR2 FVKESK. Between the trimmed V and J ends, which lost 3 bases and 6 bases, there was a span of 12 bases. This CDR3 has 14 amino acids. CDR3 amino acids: CASSHSRAFNEQFF. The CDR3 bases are TGTGCCAGCAGCCACAGCAGGGCTTTCAATGAGCAGTTCTTC.

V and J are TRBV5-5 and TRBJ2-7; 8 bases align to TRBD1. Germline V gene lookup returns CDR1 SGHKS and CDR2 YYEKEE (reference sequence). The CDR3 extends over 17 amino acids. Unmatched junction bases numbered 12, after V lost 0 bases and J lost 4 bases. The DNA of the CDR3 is TGTGCCAGCAGCTTGGCCCTGGCAGGGGGCGCTTCTTACGAGCAGTACTTC. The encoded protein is CASSLALAGGASYEQYF.

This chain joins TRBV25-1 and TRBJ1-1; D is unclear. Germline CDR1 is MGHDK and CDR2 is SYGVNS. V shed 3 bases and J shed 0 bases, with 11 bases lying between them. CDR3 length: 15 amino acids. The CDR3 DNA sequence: TGTGCCAGCAGTGACCTATCTGAGATGAACACTGAAGCTTTCTTT. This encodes CASSDLSEMNTEAFF.

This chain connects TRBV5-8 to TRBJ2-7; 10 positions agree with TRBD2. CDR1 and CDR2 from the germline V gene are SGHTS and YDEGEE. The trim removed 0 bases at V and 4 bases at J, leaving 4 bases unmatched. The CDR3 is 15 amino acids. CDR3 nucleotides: TGTGCCAGCAGCTTGGCTAGCGGGAGTTGGTACGAGCAGTACTTC. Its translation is CASSLASGSWYEQYF.

The CDR3 bases are TGTGCCAGCAGTCCGTCCCGGATTGGGGGCCCCAGCTCCTACGAGCAGTACTTC. Translating gives CASSPSRIGGPSSYEQYF. The chain links TRBV28 to TRBJ2-7; the D gene is possibly TRBD1 (6 bases). V gave up 5 bases and J gave up 0 bases, with 23 bases separating them. This CDR3 spans 18 amino acids. The germline CDR1 and CDR2 sequences are MDHEN and SYDVKM.

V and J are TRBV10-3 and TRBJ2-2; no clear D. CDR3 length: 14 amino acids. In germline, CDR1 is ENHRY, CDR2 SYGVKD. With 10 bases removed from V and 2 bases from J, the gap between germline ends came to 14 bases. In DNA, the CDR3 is TGTGCCACCTCCTCGTGGGGAAACACCGGGGAGCTGTTTTTT. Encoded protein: CATSSWGNTGELFF.

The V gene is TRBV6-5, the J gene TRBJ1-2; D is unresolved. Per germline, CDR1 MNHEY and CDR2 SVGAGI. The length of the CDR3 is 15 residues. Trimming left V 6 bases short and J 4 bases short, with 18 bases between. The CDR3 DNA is TGTGCCAGCAGACCCGACATTGCCAGGCTCTATGGCTACACCTTC. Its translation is CASRPDIARLYGYTF.

CDR3 DNA: TGCAGCGTTGAAAACAACGGAGGGCAAGAGACCCAGTACTTC. This codes for CSVENNGGQETQYF. This chain links TRBV29-1 with TRBJ2-5, with D perhaps matching TRBD2 (6 bases). Germline CDR1 SQVTM, CDR2 ANQGSEA. Trimming removed 2 bases at V and 2 bases at J, with 12 bases between. The CDR3 loop spans 14 amino acids.

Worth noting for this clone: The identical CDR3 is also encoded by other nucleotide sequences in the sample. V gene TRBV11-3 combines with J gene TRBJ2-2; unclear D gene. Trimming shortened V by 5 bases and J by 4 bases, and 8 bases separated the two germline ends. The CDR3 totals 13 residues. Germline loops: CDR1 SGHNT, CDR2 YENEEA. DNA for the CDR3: TGTGCCAGCAGCCCAAGGGCCACCGGGGAGCTGTTTTTT. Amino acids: CASSPRATGELFF.

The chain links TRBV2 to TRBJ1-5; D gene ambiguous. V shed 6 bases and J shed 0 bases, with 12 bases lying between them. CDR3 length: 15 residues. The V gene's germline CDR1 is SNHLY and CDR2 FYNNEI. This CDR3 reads CASSVDGYSNQPQHF. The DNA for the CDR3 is TGTGCCAGCAGCGTGGACGGTTATAGCAATCAGCCCCAGCATTTT.

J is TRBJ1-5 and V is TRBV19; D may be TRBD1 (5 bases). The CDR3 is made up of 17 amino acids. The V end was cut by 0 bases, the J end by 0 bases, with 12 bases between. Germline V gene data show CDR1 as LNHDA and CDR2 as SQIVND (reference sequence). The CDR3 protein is CASSIDGTSYSNQPQHF. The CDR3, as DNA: TGTGCCAGTAGTATAGATGGGACCTCATATAGCAATCAGCCCCAGCATTTT.

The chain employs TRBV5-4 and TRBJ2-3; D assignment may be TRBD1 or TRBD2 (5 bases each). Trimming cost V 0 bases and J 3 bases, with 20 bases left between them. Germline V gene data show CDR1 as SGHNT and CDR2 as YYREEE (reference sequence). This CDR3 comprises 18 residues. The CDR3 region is CASSLEGRAEKGTDTQYF. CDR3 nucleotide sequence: TGTGCCAGCAGCTTGGAGGGGCGGGCCGAAAAAGGTACAGATACGCAGTATTTT.

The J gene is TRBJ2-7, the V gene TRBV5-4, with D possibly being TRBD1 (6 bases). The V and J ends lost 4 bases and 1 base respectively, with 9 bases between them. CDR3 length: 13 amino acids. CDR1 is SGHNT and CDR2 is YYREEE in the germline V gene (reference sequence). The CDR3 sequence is CASSTTGSYEQYF. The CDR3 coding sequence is TGTGCCAGCAGCACAACAGGGTCCTACGAGCAGTACTTC. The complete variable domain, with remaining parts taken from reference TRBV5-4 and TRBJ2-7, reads ETGVTQSPTHLIKTRGQQVTLRCSSQSGHNTVSWYQQALGQGPQFIFQYYREEENGRGNFPPRFSGLQFPNYSSELNVNALELDDSALYLCASSTTGSYEQYFGPGTRLTVT.

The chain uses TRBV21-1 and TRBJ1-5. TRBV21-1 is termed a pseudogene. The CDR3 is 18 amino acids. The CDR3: CASSRDIKRRDWNQPQHF. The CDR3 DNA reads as TGTGCCAGCAGCAGAGACATAAAACGCCGGGACTGGAATCAGCCCCAGCATTTT.

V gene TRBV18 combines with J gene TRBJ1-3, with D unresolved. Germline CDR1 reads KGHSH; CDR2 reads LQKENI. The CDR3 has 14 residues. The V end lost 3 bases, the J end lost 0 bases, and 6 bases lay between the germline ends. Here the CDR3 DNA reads TGTGCCAGCTCACCTGAGGTCTCTGGAAACACCATATATTTT. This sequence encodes CASSPEVSGNTIYF.

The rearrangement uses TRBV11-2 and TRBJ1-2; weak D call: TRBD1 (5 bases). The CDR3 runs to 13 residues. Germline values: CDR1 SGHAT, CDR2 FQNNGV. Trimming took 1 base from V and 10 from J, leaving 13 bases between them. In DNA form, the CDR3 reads TGTGCCAGCAGCTTAGTTTCGGGACGGAACTACACCTTC. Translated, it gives CASSLVSGRNYTF.

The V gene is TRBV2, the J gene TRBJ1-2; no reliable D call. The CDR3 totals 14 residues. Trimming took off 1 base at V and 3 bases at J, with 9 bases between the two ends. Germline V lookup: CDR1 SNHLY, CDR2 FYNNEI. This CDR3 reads CASSEGLTDYGYTF. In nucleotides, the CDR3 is TGTGCCAGCAGTGAAGGGCTCACAGACTATGGCTACACCTTC.

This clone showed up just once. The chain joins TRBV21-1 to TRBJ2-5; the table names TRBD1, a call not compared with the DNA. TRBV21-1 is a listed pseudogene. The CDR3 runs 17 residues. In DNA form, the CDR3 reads TGTGCCAGCAGCAAAGTAGTGGACAGGGAGGGAGAAGAGACCCAGTACTTC. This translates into CASSKVVDREGEETQYF.

The CDR3 sequence is CASLKYRGPSDEQYF. DNA of the CDR3: TGTGCCAGCTTGAAATACAGGGGGCCGTCCGACGAGCAGTACTTC. V usage is TRBV6-1 and J usage is TRBJ2-7; 9 nucleotides align to TRBD1. CDR1 and CDR2 (germline): MNHNS, SASEGT. The V and J ends lost 8 bases and 5 bases, in that order; junction bases with no gene match: 13. This CDR3 spans 15 amino acids.

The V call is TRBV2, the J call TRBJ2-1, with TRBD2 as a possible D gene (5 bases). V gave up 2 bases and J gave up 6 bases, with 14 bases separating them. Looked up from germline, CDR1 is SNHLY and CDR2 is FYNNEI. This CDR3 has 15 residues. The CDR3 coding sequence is TGTGCCAGCAGTGAAAGGGTCCGAAGCGGCAATGAGCAGTTCTTC. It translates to CASSERVRSGNEQFF.